The 25 T cell receptor beta chains listed next were all sequenced from one sample in a study of OX40 agonist ivuxolimab in advanced cancers. Measured with immunoSEQ multiplex PCR; TCRdb has only the in-frame clones, and not every one. The sample contains roughly 75,000 clones, around 80% of which appear only once. The sequencing used CD4+ or CD8+ T cells sorted from blood, collected in a trial of the OX40 agonist ivuxolimab. The receptors were gathered from an adult with an advanced solid tumor such as melanoma, head and neck, liver or kidney cancer.

The J gene is TRBJ1-1, the V gene TRBV28; 8 bases agree with TRBD1. The CDR3 spans 14 residues. V lost 5 bases to trimming and J lost 1 base; unmatched junction nucleotides: 3. Germline values: CDR1 MDHEN, CDR2 SYDVKM. CDR3 sequence: CASSPGTGNTEAFF. As DNA, the CDR3 is TGTGCCAGCAGTCCCGGGACAGGGAACACTGAAGCTTTCTTT.

This rearrangement joins TRBV4-1 to TRBJ1-3; weak D call: TRBD1 (5 bases). Trimming removed 0 bases from V and 5 bases from J, with 17 bases in between. The CDR3 runs to 17 residues. Germline lookup yields CDR1 MGHRA and CDR2 YSYEKL. The CDR3 loop reads CASSQDPAGIKRNTIYF. Here the CDR3 DNA reads TGCGCCAGCAGCCAAGATCCGGCAGGGATTAAGCGAAACACCATATATTTT.

The chain combines TRBV11-2 with TRBJ2-5, with no clear D. Germline V gene data show CDR1 as SGHAT and CDR2 as FQNNGV. V lost 1 base and J lost 5, with 11 bases in between. CDR3 length: 14 residues. CDR3 amino acids: CASSLVLSAETQYF. CDR3 in DNA: TGTGCCAGCAGCTTAGTTCTCTCCGCGGAGACCCAGTACTTC.

The CDR3 loop is CASRGLAGAYNEQFF. DNA of the CDR3: TGTGCCAGCAGGGGACTAGCGGGAGCGTACAATGAGCAGTTCTTC. The V gene is TRBV7-2, the J gene TRBJ2-1; 14 nucleotides match TRBD2. CDR1 SGHTA and CDR2 FQGNSA come from the germline V gene. The CDR3 totals 15 residues. V was pared by 6 bases and J by 4 bases, with 2 bases of the junction left unmatched.

This chain links TRBV6-1 with TRBJ2-7; no firm D call. Trimming shortened V by 5 bases and J by 5 bases, and 7 bases separated the two germline ends. Germline assignment: CDR1 MNHNS and CDR2 SASEGT. The CDR3 is 11 residues long. The CDR3 region has the DNA TGTGCCAGCAGTCTCAGAAACGAGCAGTACTTC. Translation: CASSLRNEQYF.

The V gene is TRBV2, the J gene TRBJ1-6; D uncertain. Trimming took 7 bases from V and 13 from J, leaving 14 bases between them. The germline V gene encodes CDR1 SNHLY and CDR2 FYNNEI. The CDR3 sequence is 12 residues long. CDR3 nucleotide sequence: TGTGCCAGCACCGAGAGCAGGCCGCCCCTCCACTTT. Translating it yields CASTESRPPLHF.

The chain couples TRBV28 to TRBJ1-1, with D tentatively TRBD1 (5 bases). Trimming left V 8 bases short and J 1 base short, with 14 bases between. The CDR3 spans 14 residues. Germline V gene sequence: CDR1 MDHEN, CDR2 SYDVKM. The CDR3 DNA reads TGTGCCAGCGGGCAAGGCGGGACGAACACTGAAGCTTTCTTT. It is translated as CASGQGGTNTEAFF. Full variable domain (missing parts from reference TRBV28 and TRBJ1-1): DVKVTQSSRYLVKRTGEKVFLECVQDMDHENMFWYRQDPGLGLRLIYFSYDVKMKEKGDIPEGYSVSREKKERFSLILESASTNQTSMYLCASGQGGTNTEAFFGQGTRLTVV.

The V and J genes are TRBV7-2 and TRBJ2-4; tentatively, D is TRBD1 or TRBD2 (5 bases each). V lost 3 bases and J lost 8, with 11 bases in between. The CDR3 contains 13 residues. Germline CDR1 and CDR2: SGHTA and FQGNSA. CDR3 region: CASSFLQGDIQYF. CDR3 nucleotide sequence: TGTGCCAGCAGCTTTCTTCAGGGAGACATTCAGTACTTC.

The DNA of the CDR3 is TGTGCCACCCCAGGACTAGCGGGAGAAGGCGAGCAGTACTTC. Protein product: CATPGLAGEGEQYF. The chain uses TRBV5-8 and TRBJ2-7; 13 nucleotides line up with TRBD2. Germline CDR1 reads SGHTS; CDR2 reads YDEGEE. CDR3 length: 14 residues. The junction had 9 bases not matched to a gene; V was cut back by 9 bases and J by 6 bases. The variable domain in full, with the rest retrieved from reference TRBV5-8 and TRBJ2-7, is EAGVTQSPTHLIKTRGQQATLRCSPISGHTSVYWYQQALGLGLQFLLWYDEGEERNRGNFPPRFSGRQFPNYSSELNVNALELEDSALYLCATPGLAGEGEQYFGPGTRLTVT.

The chain couples TRBV5-4 to TRBJ2-3, with D unresolved. Trimming removed 4 bases at V and 3 bases at J, with 9 bases between. The germline V gene has CDR1 SGHNT and CDR2 YYREEE (reference sequence). The CDR3 is 13 residues long. The CDR3 sequence is CASSPPRTDTQYF. For the CDR3, the DNA is TGTGCCAGCAGCCCCCCCAGAACAGATACGCAGTATTTT.

V is TRBV7-2 and J is TRBJ2-5, with TRBD1 as a possible D gene (6 bases). The V gene lost 3 bases and the J gene lost 7 bases, with 15 bases spanning the gap. In germline, CDR1 is SGHTA, CDR2 FQGNSA. This CDR3 spans 14 amino acids. The CDR3 sequence is CASSFDRFQGTQYF. The CDR3 DNA follows: TGTGCCAGCAGCTTCGACAGGTTCCAGGGGACCCAGTACTTC.

This clone was detected a few times. V usage is TRBV19 and J usage is TRBJ1-2; tentative D call: TRBD1 (5 bases). This CDR3 is 19 amino acids long. CDR1 LNHDA and CDR2 SQIVND come from the germline V gene (reference sequence). The V end was cut by 5 bases, the J end by 2 bases, with 27 bases between. The CDR3 bases are TGTGCCAGTAGTGGCCCCGGGGGACGAGCATATAAAGGAAACTATGGCTACACCTTC. It translates to CASSGPGGRAYKGNYGYTF.

J is TRBJ1-3 and V is TRBV10-3, with D maybe TRBD1 (5 bases). The length of the CDR3 is 15 residues. V lost 6 bases and J lost 4, with 16 bases in between. Germline V gene lookup returns CDR1 ENHRY and CDR2 SYGVKD. CDR3 in amino acids: CAIREGSNFGNTIYF. In nucleotides, the CDR3 is TGTGCCATCAGAGAGGGGAGTAATTTCGGAAACACCATATATTTT.

The chain recombines TRBV19 with TRBJ2-7; D remains unclear. In germline, CDR1 is LNHDA, CDR2 SQIVND (reference sequence). The CDR3 spans 11 residues. V was shortened by 5 bases and J by 4 bases, with 6 bases between the two germline ends. Here the CDR3 reads CASSFRYEQYF. CDR3 DNA sequence: TGTGCCAGTAGTTTTAGGTACGAGCAGTACTTC.

Notes on this clone: Its ends do not fully match the called genes, so a read error is possible. The chain carries TRBV4-1 and TRBJ2-7, with 7 bases lining up with TRBD1. From germline, CDR1 is MGHRA and CDR2 YSYEKL. The CDR3 has 15 amino acids. CDR3 bases: TGCGCCGGCAGCCAGTCGACAGGGAGTCCCTACGAGCAGTACTTC. As protein: CAGSQSTGSPYEQYF.

This chain joins TRBV4-2 and TRBJ2-1; 11 nucleotides line up with TRBD2. Trimming removed 0 bases from V and 7 bases from J; junction bases left unmatched: 2. The germline V gene has CDR1 LGHNA and CDR2 YNFKEQ. CDR3 length equals 15 residues. The CDR3 reads CASSQDIAGGNEQFF. CDR3 nucleotides: TGTGCCAGCAGCCAAGATATAGCGGGAGGGAATGAGCAGTTCTTC.

The J gene is TRBJ2-2, the V gene TRBV5-1, with 7 bases aligning to TRBD1. Germline V gene data show CDR1 as SGHRS and CDR2 as YFSETQ. Germline trimming cut 7 bases from V and 0 bases from J; bases unmatched to any gene: 6. The CDR3 loop spans 15 amino acids. Here the CDR3 reads CASDTGAPNTGELFF. In DNA, the CDR3 is TGCGCCAGCGACACAGGGGCGCCGAACACCGGGGAGCTGTTTTTT.

This clone showed up just a few times. The chain combines TRBV16 with TRBJ1-5; no firm D call. CDR3 length: 13 residues. CDR1 KGHSY and CDR2 FQNENV come from the germline V gene. The germline V and J ends were trimmed by 4 bases and 5 bases, with 9 bases remaining between them. For the CDR3, the DNA is TGTGCCAGCAGCCCCGTCGAGGATCAGCCCCAGCATTTT. Its protein is CASSPVEDQPQHF.

The table lists this clone with a count of one. The chain combines TRBV21-1 with TRBJ2-3; TRBD1, the table's D call, lacks a check against the DNA. TRBV21-1 is a pseudogene segment. The CDR3 is 14 residues long. The CDR3 spells CASKTTGNTDTQYF. In nucleotides, the CDR3 is TGTGCCAGCAAAACTACAGGGAACACAGATACGCAGTATTTT.

This clone was seen once. The chain employs TRBV6-5 and TRBJ1-5; 9 nucleotides agree with TRBD1. The CDR3 length is 15 residues. CDR1 is MNHEY, CDR2 SVGAGI, per germline. The V segment lost 2 bases and the J segment 4 bases; nucleotides outside the gene matches: 3. The CDR3 region has the DNA TGTGCCAGCAGTTACCGGGACAGGGTTAATCAGCCCCAGCATTTT. It codes for CASSYRDRVNQPQHF.

The chain combines TRBV7-2 with TRBJ2-3; D gene unclear. The CDR3 totals 16 residues. The V gene's germline CDR1 is SGHTA and CDR2 FQGNSA. V was cut by 4 bases and J by 5 bases, with 19 bases left in between. The CDR3 reads CASSSLGPTNRDTQYF. CDR3 nucleotides: TGTGCCAGCAGCTCATTGGGCCCGACCAACCGAGATACGCAGTATTTT.

The chain couples TRBV19 to TRBJ1-1; TRBD1 agrees at 7 bases. V lost 5 bases and J lost 6; bases outside the gene matches: 12. Looked up from germline, CDR1 is LNHDA and CDR2 is SQIVND (reference sequence). CDR3 length equals 15 residues. The CDR3 reads CASSSIDRVRAEAFF. CDR3 nucleotides: TGTGCCAGTAGTTCTATCGACAGGGTTCGCGCTGAAGCTTTCTTT.

The chain links TRBV29-1 to TRBJ2-4; D is possibly TRBD1 (5 bases). From germline, CDR1 is SQVTM and CDR2 ANQGSEA. CDR3 length equals 13 residues. V lost 3 bases and J lost 6, with 12 bases in between. This CDR3 reads CSVDSQGGNIQYF. CDR3 nucleotides: TGCAGCGTTGACTCCCAGGGCGGAAACATTCAGTACTTC.

The chain joins TRBV9 to TRBJ2-2, with 8 bases that match TRBD1. CDR1 is SGDLS, CDR2 YYNGEE, per germline. V lost 2 bases to trimming and J lost 9 bases; unmatched junction nucleotides: 9. The CDR3 has 15 amino acids. The CDR3 DNA sequence: TGTGCCAGCAGCGTCCGGACAGGGAGCGACAGGGAGCTGTTTTTT. Translation: CASSVRTGSDRELFF.

The CDR3 nucleotides read TGTGCCAGCAGCTTGTATACAGGTGGGGCCACTGAAGCTTTCTTT. Amino acids: CASSLYTGGATEAFF. The chain carries TRBV5-6 and TRBJ1-1, with D possibly matching TRBD1 (5 bases). Germline V gives CDR1 SGHDT, CDR2 YYEEEE. The V end was cut by 1 base, the J end by 4 bases, with 14 bases between. The CDR3 runs to 15 residues.